This T cell receptor (beta chain) originates from a study of blood T cell repertoires in COVID-19. About the research overall: Donors in the United States, Italy and Spain gave samples during acute or convalescent COVID-19. PBMCs, B-cell-depleted T cells, or T cells were the source of the cDNA or gDNA that made up the material.

The data were produced by immunoSEQ multiplex PCR, yet TCRdb's version contains in-frame clones alone and is incomplete. The profile covers about 100,000 clones, with 85% appearing a single time and around 1.9% taken by the ten largest. Losses at the gene ends were 0 bases for V and 5 bases for J; bases not matched to a gene: 5. The CDR3 is 16 residues long. Germline values: CDR1 MGHRA, CDR2 YSYEKL. The sequencing input was peripheral blood. The sequence derives from a woman between 65 and 79 years old with active or convalescent COVID-19. The chain has TRBV4-1 and TRBJ2-1, with 9 bases matching TRBD1. Here the CDR3 DNA reads TGCGCCAGCAGCCAAGAGGACAGGGGAGTCGACAATGAGCAGTTCTTC. This translates into CASSQEDRGVDNEQFF.